These 13 T cell receptor beta chains came from one sample sequenced in a study of naive and memory T cell subsets. Treatment of the sample: skin biopsy from PPD injection site in Mantoux-positive individual. An oligonucleotide containing a UMI was ligated to the 3' end of TCR cDNA. Four PCR rounds used nested alpha and beta constant region primers plus the SP2 primer. MiXCR, run by TCRdb on the UMI-ligation and nested PCR reads, gives a single entry per CDR3 protein. The data hold 37,000 or so distinct CDR3 sequences, with approximately 11% observed a single time. Specimen: skin, collected from a tuberculin skin test site. All receptors come from an adult in good health.

This clonotype is large by share. The rearrangement links TRBV29-1 to TRBJ2-6; D perhaps matches TRBD1 (6 bases). Germline-derived CDR1 and CDR2 are SQVTM and ANQGSEA. This CDR3 contains 16 residues. V was clipped by 4 bases and J by 0 bases, with 13 bases between them. In nucleotides, the CDR3 is TGCAGCGTTGCCCGGGACATCCACTCTGGGGCCAACGTCCTGACTTTC. Its protein is CSVARDIHSGANVLTF. The full variable domain, rest sourced from reference TRBV29-1 and TRBJ2-6, is SAVISQKPSRDICQRGTSLTIQCQVDSQVTMMFWYRQQPGQSLTLIATANQGSEATYESGFVIDKFPISRPNLTFSTLTVSNMSPEDSSIYLCSVARDIHSGANVLTFGAGSRLTVL.

This clonotype was found many times. This rearrangement joins TRBV9 to TRBJ2-7, with TRBD1 as a possible D gene (6 bases). CDR1 is SGDLS, CDR2 YYNGEE, per germline. The V and J ends lost 0 bases and 6 bases respectively, with 16 bases between them. The CDR3 has 15 residues. The CDR3 bases are TGTGCCAGCAGCGTAGACGGCAGGGGTAAGGGCGAGCAGTACTTC. It is translated as CASSVDGRGKGEQYF.

The V call is TRBV4-2, the J call TRBJ1-1, with 7 positions matching TRBD1. The CDR3 length is 17 residues. The V gene's germline CDR1 is LGHNA and CDR2 YNFKEQ. The ends lost 1 base at V and 0 bases at J; junction bases unmatched: 8. The CDR3 DNA reads as TGTGCCAGCAGCCAAGGGGGCCAGGGGGGAGTGAACACTGAAGCTTTCTTT. It is translated as CASSQGGQGGVNTEAFF.

In this sample, this clonotype turned up a few times. CDR3 nucleotide sequence: TGCAGCGTTGAGGACAAGGGGTTGGAGCAGTTCTTC. This gives the protein CSVEDKGLEQFF. This sequence joins TRBV29-1 and TRBJ2-1; D is perhaps TRBD1 (5 bases). This CDR3 spans 12 amino acids. The germline V and J ends were trimmed by 3 bases and 10 bases, with 13 bases remaining between them. CDR1 is SQVTM and CDR2 is ANQGSEA in the germline V gene.

The chain carries TRBV5-8 and TRBJ2-3; 7 nucleotides agree with TRBD1. Trimming took 4 bases from V and 2 from J; bases not matched to a gene: 10. The CDR3 is 16 amino acids. Germline CDR1 SGHTS, CDR2 YDEGEE. The CDR3 loop is CASSHNRQGATDTQYF. In DNA, the CDR3 is TGTGCCAGCAGCCATAACCGACAGGGAGCCACAGATACGCAGTATTTT.

This clonotype appeared many times. The rearrangement uses TRBV9 and TRBJ1-3; perhaps TRBD1 as D (6 bases). This CDR3 comprises 17 residues. The ends were cut back, 3 bases at V and 0 bases at J, with 16 bases in the middle. Germline loops: CDR1 SGDLS, CDR2 YYNGEE. The CDR3: CASSASGGATSGNTIYF. The DNA for the CDR3 is TGTGCCAGCAGCGCCAGCGGGGGGGCGACCTCTGGAAACACCATATATTTT. The whole variable domain, remainder taken from reference TRBV9 and TRBJ1-3, is DSGVTQTPKHLITATGQRVTLRCSPRSGDLSVYWYQQSLDQGLQFLIQYYNGEERAKGNILERFSAQQFPDLHSELNLSSLELGDSALYFCASSASGGATSGNTIYFGEGSWLTVV.

This clonotype was seen at least ten times. The chain couples TRBV3-1 to TRBJ1-4, with TRBD1 as a possible D gene (6 bases). CDR1 and CDR2 from the germline V gene are LGHDT and YNNKEL (reference sequence). This CDR3 contains 14 residues. The germline V and J ends were trimmed by 1 base and 11 bases, with 14 bases remaining between them. The CDR3 nucleotides are TGTGCCAGCAGCCAAGCGCGTGGACAGACGAAACTGTTTTTT. Translation: CASSQARGQTKLFF.

This clonotype was seen at least ten times. The chain links TRBV6-2 or TRBV6-3 to TRBJ2-4; 7 bases are shared with TRBD2. The trim removed 2 bases at V and 0 bases at J, leaving 13 bases unmatched. There are 19 residues in the CDR3. Germline-derived CDR1 and CDR2 are MNHEY and SVGEGT. CDR3 sequence (DNA): TGTGCCAGCAGTTACACCGGACTAGAACAACTTCTAGCCAAAAACATTCAGTACTTC. This sequence encodes CASSYTGLEQLLAKNIQYF.

The chain is built from TRBV20-1 and TRBJ1-5, with 7 bases that match TRBD1. This CDR3 spans 12 amino acids. Germline V CDR1 and CDR2: DFQATT, SNEGSKA (reference sequence). V dropped 6 bases and J dropped 6; count of bases not matched to a gene: 5. CDR3: CSANDRAQPQHF. In DNA form, the CDR3 reads TGCAGTGCAAATGACAGGGCTCAGCCCCAGCATTTT.

The rearrangement joins TRBV28 to TRBJ2-6; tentative D call: TRBD2 (6 bases). Trimming left V 2 bases short and J 2 bases short, with 13 bases between. The CDR3 covers 17 residues. The germline V gene encodes CDR1 MDHEN and CDR2 SYDVKM. The CDR3 DNA is TGTGCCAGCAGTTTACCCCCGGGGGACCCTGGGGCCAACGTCCTGACTTTC. Translating gives CASSLPPGDPGANVLTF.

In this sample, this clonotype turned up many times. The rearrangement links TRBV7-2 to TRBJ2-5; weak D call: TRBD2 (6 bases). V dropped 5 bases and J dropped 5 bases, with 12 bases sitting between them. The V gene's germline CDR1 is SGHTA and CDR2 FQGNSA. The CDR3 runs 13 residues. CDR3 bases: TGTGCCAGCAGCCCGAGGCTAGCGGAGACCCAGTACTTC. This translates into CASSPRLAETQYF.

The V and J genes are TRBV14 and TRBJ1-2; 8 bases are shared with TRBD1. Germline V gene sequence: CDR1 SGHDN, CDR2 FVKESK. Trimming cost V 3 bases and J 7 bases; bases outside gene matches: 16. CDR3 length: 17 residues. This CDR3 is CASSQRSSRQGLSGYTF. CDR3 coding DNA: TGTGCCAGCAGCCAGAGATCGAGCCGACAGGGGCTGTCTGGCTACACCTTC. Full variable domain (outside the CDR3, taken from reference TRBV14 and TRBJ1-2): EAGVTQFPSHSVIEKGQTVTLRCDPISGHDNLYWYRRVMGKEIKFLLHFVKESKQDESGMPNNRFLAERTGGTYSTLKVQPAELEDSGVYFCASSQRSSRQGLSGYTFGSGTRLTVV.

This clonotype was recorded a few times. This sequence joins TRBV7-3 and TRBJ2-6, with 7 bases identical to TRBD1. With V trimmed by 4 bases and J by 0 bases, 18 bases remained unmatched. The CDR3 runs 21 residues. Germline assignment: CDR1 SGHTA and CDR2 FQGTGA. CDR3 sequence (DNA): TGTGCCAGCAGCTCACCCACAGGGGCCCTACCCCCGAACTCTGGGGCCAACGTCCTGACTTTC. It encodes CASSSPTGALPPNSGANVLTF.